The sequence of this TCR beta chain was determined in a study of response to subunit inactivated influenza vaccine. Findings and limits, study-wide: The authors proposed limited new T cell recruitment per seasonal influenza vaccination.

This clonotype showed up just a few times. Its antigen is as yet unknown. Via MiXCR, TCRdb re-called the RT-PCR reads, giving one row per CDR3 protein. The table shows 630,000 or so distinct CDR3 sequences, with 15% to 19% occurring only once. This CDR3 is 15 amino acids long. The junction had 10 bases not matched to a gene; V was cut back by 5 bases and J by 5 bases. The germline V gene has CDR1 SEHNR and CDR2 FQNEAQ (reference sequence). The receptor was derived from a man aged 45-65 years who received an inactivated influenza vaccine. V is TRBV7-9 and J is TRBJ2-7; 9 bases agree with TRBD1. The sample in question was PBMCs from blood, obtained 11 to 12 days after vaccination. As DNA, the CDR3 is TGTGCCAGCAGCCGTACCGGGACAGGGTCGAACGAGCAGTACTTC. Translated, it gives CASSRTGTGSNEQYF.